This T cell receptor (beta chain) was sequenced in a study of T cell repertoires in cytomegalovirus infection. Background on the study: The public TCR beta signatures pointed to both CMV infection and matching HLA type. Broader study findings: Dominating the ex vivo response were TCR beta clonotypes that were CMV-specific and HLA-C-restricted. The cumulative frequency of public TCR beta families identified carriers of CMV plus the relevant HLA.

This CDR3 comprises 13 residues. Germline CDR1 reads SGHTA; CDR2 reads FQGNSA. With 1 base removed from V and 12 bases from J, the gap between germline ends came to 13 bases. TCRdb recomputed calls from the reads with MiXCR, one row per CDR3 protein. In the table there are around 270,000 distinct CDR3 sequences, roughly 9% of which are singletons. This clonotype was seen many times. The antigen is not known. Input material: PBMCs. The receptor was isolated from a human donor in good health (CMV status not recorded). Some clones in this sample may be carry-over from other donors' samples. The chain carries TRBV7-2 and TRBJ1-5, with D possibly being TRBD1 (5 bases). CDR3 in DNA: TGTGCCAGCAGCTTAGTGGAGGTCGGGGGCCAGCATTTT. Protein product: CASSLVEVGGQHF.